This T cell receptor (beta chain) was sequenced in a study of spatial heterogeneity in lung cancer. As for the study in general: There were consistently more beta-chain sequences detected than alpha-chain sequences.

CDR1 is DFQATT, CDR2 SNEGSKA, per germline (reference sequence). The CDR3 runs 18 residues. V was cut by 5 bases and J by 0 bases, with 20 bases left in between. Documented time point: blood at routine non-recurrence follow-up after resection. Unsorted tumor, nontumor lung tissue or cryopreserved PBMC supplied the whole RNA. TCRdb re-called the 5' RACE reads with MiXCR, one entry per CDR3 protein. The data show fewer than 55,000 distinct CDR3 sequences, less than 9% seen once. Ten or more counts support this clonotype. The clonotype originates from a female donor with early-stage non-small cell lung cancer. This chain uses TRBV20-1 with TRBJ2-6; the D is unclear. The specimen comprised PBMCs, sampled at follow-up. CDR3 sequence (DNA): TGCAGTGCTGATGGACGCTTGAAGGCGCACTCTGGGGCCAACGTCCTGACTTTC. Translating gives CSADGRLKAHSGANVLTF.